The 5 T cell receptor beta chains presented below share a single source sample, sequenced in a study of blood T cell repertoires in COVID-19. Generated by immunoSEQ multiplex PCR, the TCRdb table keeps only in-frame clones and is missing some. The profile shows approximately 63,000 clones, about 90% of them singletons. Sequencing was done on a sample of peripheral blood. These receptors were taken from a man older than 75 in a cohort sampled during active COVID-19.

J is TRBJ1-3 and V is TRBV15; maybe TRBD1 (5 bases). Per the germline V gene, CDR1 is LNHNV and CDR2 is YYDKDF (reference sequence). The V end was cut by 0 bases, the J end by 2 bases, with 8 bases between. The CDR3 extends over 15 amino acids. CDR3 sequence: CATSRDQGTGNTIYF. The CDR3 DNA reads TGTGCCACCAGCAGAGACCAGGGAACTGGAAACACCATATATTTT.

The chain employs TRBV7-2 and TRBJ2-2, with D possibly matching TRBD2 (6 bases). The germline V gene has CDR1 SGHTA and CDR2 FQGNSA. Trimming removed 5 bases at V and 7 bases at J, with 17 bases between. The CDR3 extends over 15 amino acids. The CDR3 bases are TGTGCCAGCAGCCCCCTCCCGATGGGAGGCGGGGAGCTGTTTTTT. Amino acids: CASSPLPMGGGELFF.

This clone was detected once. The J gene is TRBJ1-5, the V gene TRBV6-5; the D is unclear. The length of the CDR3 is 14 residues. The V gene's germline CDR1 is MNHEY and CDR2 SVGAGI. V shed 7 bases and J shed 0 bases, with 10 bases lying between them. DNA for the CDR3: TGTGCCAGCATCACGGAGTATAGCAATCAGCCCCAGCATTTT. It yields the protein CASITEYSNQPQHF.

The chain combines TRBV5-4 with TRBJ2-3, with D tentatively TRBD2 (6 bases). The CDR3 covers 16 residues. V lost 0 bases and J lost 0, with 11 bases in between. Looked up from germline, CDR1 is SGHNT and CDR2 is YYREEE (reference sequence). The CDR3 region is CASSLASLASTDTQYF. The CDR3 DNA reads TGTGCCAGCAGCTTGGCCTCGCTAGCGAGCACAGATACGCAGTATTTT.

This clone has just a few counts. The J gene is TRBJ2-7, the V gene TRBV5-1, with no clear D. V was trimmed by 0 bases and J by 0 bases, leaving 10 bases between them. Germline CDR1 SGHRS, CDR2 YFSETQ. The CDR3 totals 15 residues. This chain's CDR3 is CASSLGQPSSYEQYF. The CDR3 coding sequence is TGCGCCAGCAGCTTGGGACAACCGAGCTCCTACGAGCAGTACTTC.